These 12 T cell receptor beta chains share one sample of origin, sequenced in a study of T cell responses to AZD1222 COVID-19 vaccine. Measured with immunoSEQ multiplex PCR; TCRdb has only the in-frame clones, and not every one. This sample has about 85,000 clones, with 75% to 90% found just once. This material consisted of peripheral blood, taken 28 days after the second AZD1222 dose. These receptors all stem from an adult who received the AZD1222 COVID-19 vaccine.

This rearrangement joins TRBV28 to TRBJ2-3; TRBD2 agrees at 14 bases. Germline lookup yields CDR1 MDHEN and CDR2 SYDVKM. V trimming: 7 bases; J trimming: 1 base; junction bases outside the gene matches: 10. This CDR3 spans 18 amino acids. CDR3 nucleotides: TGTGCCAGCACATTAGGACTAGCGGGAGGTTCCCGCACAGATACGCAGTATTTT. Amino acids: CASTLGLAGGSRTDTQYF.

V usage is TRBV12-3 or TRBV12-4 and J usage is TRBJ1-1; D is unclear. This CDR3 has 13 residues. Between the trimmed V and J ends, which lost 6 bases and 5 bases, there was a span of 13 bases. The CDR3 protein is CASSRGSGTEAFF. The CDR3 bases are TGTGCCAGCAGCCGAGGTTCGGGAACTGAAGCTTTCTTT.

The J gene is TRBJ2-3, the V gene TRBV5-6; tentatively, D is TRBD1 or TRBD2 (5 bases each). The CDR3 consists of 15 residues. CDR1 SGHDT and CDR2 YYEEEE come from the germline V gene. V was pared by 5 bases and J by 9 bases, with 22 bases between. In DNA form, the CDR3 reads TGTGCCAGCAGATCCGGGACGGCCCCTGGAGCGACGCAGTATTTT. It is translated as CASRSGTAPGATQYF.

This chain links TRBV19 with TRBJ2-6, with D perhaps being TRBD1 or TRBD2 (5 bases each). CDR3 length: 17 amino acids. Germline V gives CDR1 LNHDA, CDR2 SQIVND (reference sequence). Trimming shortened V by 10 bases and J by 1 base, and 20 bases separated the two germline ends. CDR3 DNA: TGTGCCACTCTAGAGGGCAGGGAAGGATCTGGGGCCAACGTCCTGACTTTC. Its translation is CATLEGREGSGANVLTF.

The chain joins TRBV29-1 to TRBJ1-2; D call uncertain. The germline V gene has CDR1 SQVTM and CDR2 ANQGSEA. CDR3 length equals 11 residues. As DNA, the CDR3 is TGCATCGGGAAGGAGAACTATGGCTACACCTTC. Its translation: CIGKENYGYTF.

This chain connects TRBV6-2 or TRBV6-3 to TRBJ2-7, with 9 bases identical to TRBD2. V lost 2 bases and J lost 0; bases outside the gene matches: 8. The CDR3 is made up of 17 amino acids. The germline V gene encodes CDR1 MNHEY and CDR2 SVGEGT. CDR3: CASSYPPGTSYSYEQYF. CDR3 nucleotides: TGTGCCAGCAGTTACCCTCCCGGGACTAGCTACTCCTACGAGCAGTACTTC.

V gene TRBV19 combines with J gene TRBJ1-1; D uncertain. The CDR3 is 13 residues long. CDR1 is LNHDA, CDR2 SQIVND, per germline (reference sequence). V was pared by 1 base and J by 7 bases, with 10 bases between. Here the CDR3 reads CASSIGPGSEAFF. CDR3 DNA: TGTGCCAGTAGTATAGGTCCGGGGAGTGAAGCTTTCTTT.

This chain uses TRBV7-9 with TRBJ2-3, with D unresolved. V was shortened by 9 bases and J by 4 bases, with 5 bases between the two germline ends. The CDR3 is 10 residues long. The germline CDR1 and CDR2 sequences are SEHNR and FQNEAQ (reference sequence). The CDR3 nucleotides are TGTGCCAGGGGGTCAGATACGCAGTATTTT. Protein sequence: CARGSDTQYF.

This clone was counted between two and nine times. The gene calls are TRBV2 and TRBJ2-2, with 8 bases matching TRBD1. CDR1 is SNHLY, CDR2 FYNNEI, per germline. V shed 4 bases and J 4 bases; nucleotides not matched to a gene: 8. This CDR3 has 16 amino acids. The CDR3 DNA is TGTGCCAGCAGTGTGGTGACAGGGGCGGGCACCGGGGAGCTGTTTTTT. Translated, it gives CASSVVTGAGTGELFF.

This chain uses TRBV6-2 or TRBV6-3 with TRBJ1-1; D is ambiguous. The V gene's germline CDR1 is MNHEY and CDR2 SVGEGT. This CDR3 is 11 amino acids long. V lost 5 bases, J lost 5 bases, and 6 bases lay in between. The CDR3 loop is CASSHGTEAFF. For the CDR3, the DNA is TGTGCCAGCAGTCATGGTACTGAAGCTTTCTTT.

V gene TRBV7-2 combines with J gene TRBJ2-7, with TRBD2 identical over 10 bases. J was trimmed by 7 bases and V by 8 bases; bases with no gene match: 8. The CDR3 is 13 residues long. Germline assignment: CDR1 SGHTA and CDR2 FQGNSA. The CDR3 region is CASGEREGREQYF. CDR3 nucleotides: TGTGCCAGCGGAGAGCGGGAGGGGAGGGAGCAGTACTTC.

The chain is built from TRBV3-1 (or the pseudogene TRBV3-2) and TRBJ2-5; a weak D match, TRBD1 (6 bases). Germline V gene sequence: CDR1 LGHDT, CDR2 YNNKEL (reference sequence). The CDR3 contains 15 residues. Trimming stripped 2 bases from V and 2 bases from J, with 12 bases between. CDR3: CASSQLGHQQETQYF. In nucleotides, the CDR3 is TGTGCCAGCAGCCAATTGGGACACCAACAAGAGACCCAGTACTTC.